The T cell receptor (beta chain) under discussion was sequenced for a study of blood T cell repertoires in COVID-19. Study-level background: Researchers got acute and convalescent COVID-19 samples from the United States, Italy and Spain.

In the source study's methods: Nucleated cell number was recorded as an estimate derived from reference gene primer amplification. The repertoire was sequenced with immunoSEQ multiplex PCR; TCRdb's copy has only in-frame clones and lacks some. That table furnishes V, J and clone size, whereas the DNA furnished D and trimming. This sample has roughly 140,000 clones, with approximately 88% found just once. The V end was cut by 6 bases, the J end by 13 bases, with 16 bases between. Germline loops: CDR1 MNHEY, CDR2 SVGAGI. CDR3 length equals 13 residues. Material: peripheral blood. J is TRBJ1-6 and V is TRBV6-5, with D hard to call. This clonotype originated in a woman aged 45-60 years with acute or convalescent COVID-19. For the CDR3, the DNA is TGTGCCAGCAGCCCCGAGGGCGTGGGTCCCCTCCACTTT. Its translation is CASSPEGVGPLHF.